What follows are 15 T cell receptor beta chains derived from one specimen sequenced in a study of T cells in localized non-small cell lung cancer. The repertoire was sequenced with immunoSEQ multiplex PCR; TCRdb's copy has only in-frame clones and lacks some. The sample records about 34,000 clones, 78% being singletons. The material was peripheral blood, obtained before any cancer treatment. The receptors derive from a male donor older than 55 with stage II squamous cell lung carcinoma.

The genes are TRBV5-4 and TRBJ1-3, with D maybe TRBD1 (5 bases). CDR3 length: 15 residues. Per germline, CDR1 SGHNT and CDR2 YYREEE (reference sequence). Trimming left V 0 bases short and J 4 bases short, with 11 bases between. In DNA, the CDR3 is TGTGCCAGCAGCTTGGCGGGGCCCCCCGGAAACACCATATATTTT. Translated: CASSLAGPPGNTIYF. The entire variable domain, with the rest obtained from reference TRBV5-4 and TRBJ1-3, is as follows: ETGVTQSPTHLIKTRGQQVTLRCSSQSGHNTVSWYQQALGQGPQFIFQYYREEENGRGNFPPRFSGLQFPNYSSELNVNALELDDSALYLCASSLAGPPGNTIYFGEGSWLTVV.

The CDR3 is CASSLRGATGELFF. The DNA for the CDR3 is TGTGCCAGCAGCTTAAGAGGGGCGACCGGGGAGCTGTTTTTT. The chain joins TRBV5-6 to TRBJ2-2; TRBD1 or TRBD2 may be the D gene (5 bases each). The V and J ends lost 2 bases and 5 bases respectively, with 10 bases between them. This CDR3 spans 14 amino acids. CDR1 and CDR2 from the germline V gene are SGHDT and YYEEEE.

The rearrangement links TRBV4-1 to TRBJ2-3; 15 bases are shared with TRBD2. This CDR3 region has 17 residues. Germline V gene sequence: CDR1 MGHRA, CDR2 YSYEKL. The V gene end was trimmed by 4 bases and the J gene end by 2 bases; junction bases not matched to a gene: 4. The CDR3 coding sequence is TGCGCCAGCAGCCTTGGACTAGCGGGAGGGCCCACAGATACGCAGTATTTT. Its translation: CASSLGLAGGPTDTQYF.

This clone was seen more than once but under ten times. The chain joins TRBV19 to TRBJ1-1, with a possible D match to TRBD1 (5 bases). CDR3 size: 15 residues. V was cut by 5 bases and J by 2 bases, with 15 bases left in between. Germline V gives CDR1 LNHDA, CDR2 SQIVND (reference sequence). In nucleotides, the CDR3 is TGTGCCAGTAGTGATGTGGGGGTCGCTAACACTGAAGCTTTCTTT. This codes for CASSDVGVANTEAFF.

This sequence joins TRBV6-1 and TRBJ2-5; 7 nucleotides align to TRBD2. Trimming removed 2 bases from V and 5 bases from J; junction bases left unmatched: 2. This CDR3 contains 13 residues. Germline V gene lookup returns CDR1 MNHNS and CDR2 SASEGT. The CDR3 here is CASSESGAETQYF. For the CDR3, the DNA is TGTGCCAGCAGTGAAAGCGGGGCGGAGACCCAGTACTTC.

In regard to this clone: One end of the junction is discordant with germline, which a read error may explain. The chain joins TRBV4-1 to TRBJ1-1, with D possibly TRBD1 on 5 matching bases. The CDR3 is 12 amino acids. Germline V lookup: CDR1 MGHRA, CDR2 YSYEKL. CDR3: CASSPDSTEAFF. The CDR3 DNA reads as TGTGCCAGCAGCCCTGACAGCACTGAAGCTTTCTTT.

The rearrangement links TRBV19 to TRBJ2-3; the match to TRBD1 covers 8 bases. V was pared by 4 bases and J by 6 bases, with 6 bases of the junction left unmatched. Germline V gene lookup returns CDR1 LNHDA and CDR2 SQIVND (reference sequence). The CDR3 contains 14 residues. In DNA, the CDR3 is TGTGCCAGTAGTAGGATTCAGGGGGCTGATACGCAGTATTTT. It specifies CASSRIQGADTQYF.

The chain employs TRBV11-2 and TRBJ2-1; no clear D. This CDR3 comprises 13 residues. Looked up from germline, CDR1 is SGHAT and CDR2 is FQNNGV. The V end lost 4 bases, the J end lost 5 bases, and 9 bases lay between the germline ends. The CDR3 bases are TGTGCCAGCAGCTCCAACTCAAACAATGAGCAGTTCTTC. It codes for CASSSNSNNEQFF.

This clone came up once. The chain uses TRBV6-6 and TRBJ2-2; D might be TRBD2 (6 bases). Trimming cost V 3 bases and J 3 bases, with 11 bases left between them. CDR1 is MNHNY and CDR2 is SVGAGI in the germline V gene (reference sequence). The CDR3 spans 15 residues. The CDR3 bases are TGTGCCAGCAGTTATGGTCGGGGGTACACCGGGGAGCTGTTTTTT. Translating gives CASSYGRGYTGELFF.

The chain uses TRBV15 and TRBJ1-4, with 8 bases identical to TRBD1. The germline CDR1 and CDR2 sequences are LNHNV and YYDKDF (reference sequence). Germline trimming cut 6 bases from V and 0 bases from J; bases unmatched to any gene: 9. The CDR3 contains 17 residues. The CDR3 sequence: CATSPGTGRSTNEKLFF. CDR3 sequence (DNA): TGTGCCACCAGTCCGGGGACAGGAAGGTCAACTAATGAAAAACTGTTTTTT.

The genes are TRBV6-6 and TRBJ2-1; D perhaps matches TRBD2 (7 bases). Germline CDR1 is MNHNY and CDR2 is SVGAGI (reference sequence). The CDR3 is 14 residues long. V lost 0 bases to trimming and J lost 6 bases, with 9 bases between them. The DNA for the CDR3 is TGTGCCAGCAGTTACTCGGGGGGGCCCAATGAGCAGTTCTTC. Its translation is CASSYSGGPNEQFF.

The V call is TRBV6-1, the J call TRBJ1-1; D remains unclear. V gave up 4 bases and J gave up 1 base, with 10 bases separating them. The CDR3 totals 14 residues. Germline V lookup: CDR1 MNHNS, CDR2 SASEGT. The CDR3 nucleotides read TGTGCCAGCAGTGTTCACAGTGCGAACACTGAAGCTTTCTTT. Translating gives CASSVHSANTEAFF.

The chain employs TRBV6-1 and TRBJ2-2; 8 bases map to TRBD1. Germline-derived CDR1 and CDR2 are MNHNS and SASEGT. V dropped 1 base and J dropped 3; count of bases not matched to a gene: 10. The CDR3 is 18 residues long. In nucleotides, the CDR3 is TGTGCCAGCAGTGAAGAGTTGGCGGGGACAGGATACACCGGGGAGCTGTTTTTT. Translated, it gives CASSEELAGTGYTGELFF.

The genes are TRBV25-1 and TRBJ2-5; a possible D gene is TRBD1 (5 bases). The CDR3 length is 15 residues. V dropped 4 bases and J dropped 3 bases, with 15 bases sitting between them. CDR1 MGHDK and CDR2 SYGVNS come from the germline V gene. DNA for the CDR3: TGTGCCAGCAGTGGGCAGGGTGGTCGAAAAGAGACCCAGTACTTC. Encoded protein: CASSGQGGRKETQYF.

CDR3 DNA: TGTGCCAGCAGCCTCTACAGGGTTGGTTACACTGAAGCTTTCTTT. This codes for CASSLYRVGYTEAFF. The J gene is TRBJ1-1, the V gene TRBV5-8; the D gene is possibly TRBD1 (6 bases). Trimming took off 4 bases at V and 3 bases at J, with 16 bases between the two ends. CDR1 and CDR2 from the germline V gene are SGHTS and YDEGEE. The length of the CDR3 is 15 residues.